The present TCR beta chain was sequenced within a study of blood T cell repertoires in COVID-19. Study as a whole: PBMCs, B-cell-depleted T cells, or T cells provided the cDNA or gDNA that made up the material.

Per the original methods: Reference gene primer amplification yielded estimated nucleated cell counts. Sequencing used immunoSEQ multiplex PCR; TCRdb keeps in-frame clones, though not all of them. For V, J and clone size, that table is used; D and trimming come from the DNA. The table shows tens of thousands of clones, with 65% to 90% occurring only once. Trimming left V 6 bases short and J 4 bases short, with 21 bases between. The CDR3 has 16 amino acids. CDR1 is LNHDA, CDR2 SQIVND, per germline (reference sequence). The TCR sequence derives from a man aged 60-69 years with acute or convalescent COVID-19. This chain uses TRBV19 with TRBJ2-5; possible D gene TRBD1, 6 bases. Source material: peripheral blood. CDR3 bases: TGTGCCAGTAGACGCTTCAACCAGGGGCCCCCAGAGACCCAGTACTTC. Protein product: CASRRFNQGPPETQYF.